What follows are 4 T cell receptor beta chains derived from one specimen sequenced in a study of control samples from healthy donors and cancer patients. Clones were sequenced by immunoSEQ multiplex PCR, and TCRdb holds only the in-frame ones, with some missing. The data hold tens of thousands of clones, with less than 85% observed a single time. Sequenced sample: blood. All receptors derive from a man aged 60-69 years in good health.

This clone was seen a handful of times. The chain couples TRBV6-4 to TRBJ2-3, with D maybe TRBD2 (5 bases). Between the trimmed V and J ends, which lost 5 bases and 5 bases, there was a span of 8 bases. Germline loops: CDR1 MRHNA, CDR2 SNTAGT. The CDR3 length is 12 residues. CDR3 amino acids: CASSPEGDTQYF. CDR3 coding DNA: TGTGCCAGCAGTCCAGAGGGAGATACGCAGTATTTT.

The chain has TRBV14 and TRBJ2-7, with D tentatively TRBD1 or TRBD2 (5 bases each). The CDR3 loop spans 14 amino acids. V shed 4 bases and J shed 3 bases, with 13 bases lying between them. Germline CDR1 is SGHDN and CDR2 is FVKESK. CDR3 sequence reads: CASSPGRPSYEQYF. The CDR3 coding sequence is TGTGCCAGCAGCCCGGGACGGCCTAGCTACGAGCAGTACTTC.

The chain recombines TRBV7-3 with TRBJ2-1; D is undetermined. This CDR3 spans 13 amino acids. Trimming removed 5 bases from V and 3 bases from J, with 8 bases in between. Per the germline V gene, CDR1 is SGHTA and CDR2 is FQGTGA. This CDR3 is CASSPSYYNEQFF. The CDR3 DNA sequence: TGTGCCAGCAGCCCCTCGTACTACAATGAGCAGTTCTTC.

J is TRBJ2-7 and V is TRBV11-2, with D perhaps matching TRBD1 (5 bases). CDR3 length: 12 amino acids. Germline values: CDR1 SGHAT, CDR2 FQNNGV. V lost 5 bases, J lost 5 bases, and 10 bases lay in between. The chain's CDR3 is CASSADRNEQYF. The CDR3 coding sequence is TGTGCCAGCAGCGCCGACAGAAACGAGCAGTACTTC.